A single sample gave rise to the 3 T cell receptor beta chains below, sequenced in a study of a mutant IDH1 vaccine in newly diagnosed glioma. Time point noted: baseline, week 1 (first vaccination visit). Treatment here: pre-vaccination baseline after standard-of-care therapy. TCRdb's table, derived via immunoSEQ multiplex PCR, lists solely in-frame clones and lacks some. The table includes about 16,000 clones, approximately 80% detected once. Specimen: PBMCs, collected from a glioma patient treated with radiotherapy, temozolomide or both. Receptors originate from a middle-aged man with glioma.

The CDR3 spells CASSTQGASEAFF. The CDR3 DNA sequence: TGTGCCAGCAGCACCCAAGGGGCGTCTGAAGCTTTCTTT. The chain is built from TRBV7-9 and TRBJ1-1, with D tentatively TRBD1 (5 bases). The CDR3 totals 13 residues. Germline CDR1 reads SEHNR; CDR2 reads FQNEAQ (reference sequence). The ends were cut back, 5 bases at V and 6 bases at J, with 13 bases in the middle.

CDR3 DNA sequence: TGTGCCAGTAGTTCCGGGACTAGCGGGAGGGCAGAGACCCAGTACTTC. Translated, it gives CASSSGTSGRAETQYF. The chain combines TRBV19 with TRBJ2-5; 16 nucleotides agree with TRBD2. Germline V lookup: CDR1 LNHDA, CDR2 SQIVND (reference sequence). V lost 5 bases and J lost 4; bases outside the gene matches: 4. The CDR3 runs 16 residues.

The chain links TRBV19 to TRBJ1-3; D is unresolved. CDR3 size: 15 residues. From germline, CDR1 is LNHDA and CDR2 SQIVND (reference sequence). Trimming removed 4 bases at V and 4 bases at J, with 14 bases between. In DNA form, the CDR3 reads TGTGCCAGTAGTAGTGGGGTGTTCTCAGGAAACACCATATATTTT. Its translation: CASSSGVFSGNTIYF.